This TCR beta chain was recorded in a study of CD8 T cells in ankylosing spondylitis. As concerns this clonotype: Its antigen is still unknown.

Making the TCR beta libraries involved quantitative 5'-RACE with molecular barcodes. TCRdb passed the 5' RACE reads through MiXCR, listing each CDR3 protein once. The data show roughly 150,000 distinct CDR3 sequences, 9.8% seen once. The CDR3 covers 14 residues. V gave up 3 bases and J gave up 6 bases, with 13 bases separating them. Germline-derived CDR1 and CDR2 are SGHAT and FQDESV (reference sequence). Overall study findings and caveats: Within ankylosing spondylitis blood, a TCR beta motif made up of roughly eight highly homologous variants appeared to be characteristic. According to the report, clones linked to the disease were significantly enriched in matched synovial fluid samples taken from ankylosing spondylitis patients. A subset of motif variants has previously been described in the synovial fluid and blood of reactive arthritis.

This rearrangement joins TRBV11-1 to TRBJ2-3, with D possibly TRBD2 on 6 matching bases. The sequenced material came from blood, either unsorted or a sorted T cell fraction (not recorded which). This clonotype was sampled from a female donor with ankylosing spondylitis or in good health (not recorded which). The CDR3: CASSLFGSSDTQYF. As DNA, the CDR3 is TGTGCCAGCAGCTTGTTCGGGAGCTCGGATACGCAGTATTTT.